Listed below are T cell receptor beta chains from one sample, sequenced in a study of cytomegalovirus exposure and HLA in healthy donors. The repertoire was sequenced with immunoSEQ multiplex PCR; TCRdb's copy has only in-frame clones and lacks some. Of some 190,000 clones in the sample, 75% to 85% were seen once. The sequencing sample was made of PBMCs. These receptors all come from a man between 18 and 35 years old in good health and CMV-seronegative. Each CDR3 is given with its conserved first and last residue. D genes are given only for firm matches. Clone size is shown for a subset of rows, as once, few, many or a class of expanded clone.

- TRBJ2-3 TRBV4-1 TRBD2 CASSQGSAGPTDTQYF TGCGCCAGCAGCCAAGGATCAGCGGGGCCCACAGATACGCAGTATTTT
- TRBJ1-3 TRBV2 TRBD1 CASSARQGPSGNTIYF TGTGCCAGCAGTGCCCGACAGGGTCCGAGCGGAAACACCATATATTTT
once TRBJ2-2 TRBV10-3 - CAISESRAATGELFF TGTGCCATCAGTGAGTCGAGGGCTGCTACCGGGGAGCTGTTTTTT
- TRBJ2-1 TRBV7-8 - CASSPLGYNEQFF TGTGCCAGCAGCCCCCTAGGATACAATGAGCAGTTCTTC
- TRBJ1-1 TRBV7-9 - CASSAIQGENTEAFF TGTGCCAGCAGCGCGATACAGGGTGAGAACACTGAAGCTTTCTTT
- TRBJ1-5 TRBV19 TRBD1 CASSIESGQYSNQPQHF TGTGCCAGTAGTATAGAGTCGGGACAGTATAGCAATCAGCCCCAGCATTTT
- TRBJ2-5 TRBV6-5 TRBD2 CASRGAGGTQTQYF TGTGCCAGCAGGGGGGCGGGGGGGACTCAGACCCAGTACTTC
- TRBJ2-7 TRBV10-3 - CATTDSLSYEQYF TGTGCCACGACGGACAGCCTCTCCTACGAGCAGTACTTC
- TRBJ1-1 TRBV29-1 - CSVEFSDTEAFF TGCAGCGTTGAATTCTCTGACACTGAAGCTTTCTTT
- TRBJ2-7 TRBV19 TRBD2 CASSIASGSNLYEQYF TGTGCCAGTAGTATAGCTAGCGGGAGTAATCTCTACGAGCAGTACTTC
- TRBJ2-2 TRBV10-3 TRBD2 CALPLGTSGRMVGELFF TGTGCCTTGCCCCTTGGGACTAGCGGGAGAATGGTCGGGGAGCTGTTTTTT
- TRBJ2-3 TRBV9 - CASSGHQSRTDTQYF TGTGCCAGCAGCGGACATCAGTCTCGCACAGATACGCAGTATTTT
once TRBJ1-2 TRBV6-5 TRBD1 CASTPGTESYGYTF TGTGCCAGCACCCCCGGGACAGAAAGCTATGGCTACACCTTC
- TRBJ2-1 TRBV5-1 TRBD2 CASMGTRAGHNEQFF TGCGCCAGCATGGGTACGCGAGCGGGGCACAATGAGCAGTTCTTC
- TRBJ1-2 TRBV5-8 - CASSLGLGGDYGYTF TGTGCCAGCAGCTTAGGACTCGGAGGGGACTATGGCTACACCTTC
- TRBJ1-4 TRBV6-1 TRBD1 CASRTGGRREKLFF TGTGCCAGCAGGACAGGGGGTAGGCGGGAAAAACTGTTTTTT
- TRBJ1-4 TRBV28 - CASSLGRGEKLFF TGTGCCAGCAGTTTAGGGCGGGGAGAAAAACTGTTTTTT
- TRBJ2-4 TRBV6-1 TRBD2 CASSEANPSGKNIQYF TGTGCCAGCAGTGAAGCGAATCCTAGCGGGAAAAACATTCAGTACTTC
few TRBJ2-1 TRBV6-1 - CASSVGGGTYNEQFF TGTGCCAGCAGTGTAGGGGGGGGAACTTACAATGAGCAGTTCTTC
once TRBJ1-1 TRBV7-3 - CASSPGWGYTEAFF TGTGCCAGCAGCCCGGGCTGGGGCTATACTGAAGCTTTCTTT
- TRBJ1-6 TRBV14 - CASSQLGLGGGSPLHF TGTGCCAGCAGCCAATTGGGTCTTGGGGGCGGTTCACCCCTCCACTTT
once TRBJ1-2 TRBV25-1 - CASSVSGDYGYTF TGTGCCAGCAGTGTATCGGGTGACTATGGCTACACCTTC
- TRBJ1-2 TRBV27 TRBD1 CASATGVGGYTF TGTGCCAGCGCAACAGGGGTCGGTGGCTACACCTTC
- TRBJ1-4 TRBV4-1 TRBD1 CASSQGQGPEANEKLFF TGCGCCAGCAGCCAAGGACAGGGGCCGGAGGCTAATGAAAAACTGTTTTTT
- TRBJ2-7 TRBV4-2 - CASSQGEVSYEQYF TGTGCCAGCAGCCAAGGGGAGGTCTCCTACGAGCAGTACTTC
- TRBJ2-1 TRBV5-1 TRBD2 CASSSRGLAGGSYNEQFF TGCGCCAGCAGCTCCCGGGGACTAGCGGGGGGGTCCTACAATGAGCAGTTCTTC
- TRBJ2-5 TRBV7-9 - CASSTYRALQETQYF TGTGCCAGCAGCACCTACAGGGCCCTACAAGAGACCCAGTACTTC
- TRBJ2-3 TRBV12-5 - CASPNPRQTSTDTQYF TGTGCTAGTCCAAATCCCCGACAGACTAGCACAGATACGCAGTATTTT
- TRBJ2-7 TRBV6-1 - CASSELRTYEQYF TGTGCCAGCAGTGAACTGAGAACCTACGAGCAGTACTTC
- TRBJ1-1 TRBV18 TRBD1 CASSPTQGVSAEAFF TGTGCCAGCTCACCTACACAGGGGGTAAGCGCTGAAGCTTTCTTT
- TRBJ1-6 TRBV7-9 TRBD1 CASRHRTGENSPLHF TGTGCCAGCAGACATAGGACAGGGGAAAATTCACCCCTCCACTTT
- TRBJ1-6 TRBV2 - CASSDGERNSPLHF TGTGCCAGCAGTGATGGGGAGCGGAATTCACCCCTCCACTTT
- TRBJ2-7 TRBV5-1 - CASSPSLQGNEQYF TGCGCCAGCAGCCCGAGCCTCCAGGGGAACGAGCAGTACTTC
- TRBJ1-1 TRBV7-2 TRBD1 CASSLEDRGSTEAFF TGTGCCAGCAGCTTAGAGGACAGGGGATCGACTGAAGCTTTCTTT
- TRBJ1-1 TRBV28 - CASSYPSTGLNTEAFF TGTGCCAGCAGTTACCCGTCTACAGGATTGAACACTGAAGCTTTCTTT
- TRBJ2-7 TRBV28 - CASLRLPSVDEQYF TGTGCCAGCCTGAGGCTTCCGTCCGTAGACGAGCAGTACTTC
- TRBJ2-2 TRBV4-1 - CASSQVGAIGELFF TGCGCCAGCAGCCAAGTGGGCGCTATCGGGGAGCTGTTTTTT
- TRBJ2-3 TRBV30 - CAWSRSIRGDTQYF TGTGCCTGGAGTCGGTCTATTAGAGGGGATACGCAGTATTTT
few TRBJ2-2 TRBV19 TRBD1 CAVRGTDNTGELFF TGTGCGGTGAGGGGGACAGATAACACCGGGGAGCTGTTTTTT
- TRBJ2-3 TRBV7-2 TRBD1 CASSLVFPGQVGDTQYF TGTGCCAGCAGCTTAGTCTTCCCGGGACAGGTCGGAGATACGCAGTATTTT
few TRBJ2-7 TRBV11-2 TRBD1 CASSPGTGGVIYEQYF TGTGCCAGCAGCCCCGGGACAGGAGGGGTGATATACGAGCAGTACTTC
- TRBJ2-7 TRBV10-3 TRBD1 CATTLDRDEQYF TGTGCCACTACCCTGGACAGGGACGAGCAGTACTTC
- TRBJ2-5 TRBV18 - CASSPKQGWETQYF TGTGCCAGCTCACCTAAACAGGGTTGGGAGACCCAGTACTTC
- TRBJ2-7 TRBV29-1 - CSSRKGDEQYF TGCAGCTCCCGCAAGGGGGACGAGCAGTACTTC
once TRBJ1-2 TRBV30 - CAWSTQGGYTF TGTGCCTGGAGTACCCAGGGTGGCTACACCTTC
few TRBJ2-1 TRBV6-5 TRBD2 CASSLGSGGNYNEQFF TGTGCCAGCAGTTTGGGTAGCGGGGGTAACTACAATGAGCAGTTCTTC
few TRBJ2-1 TRBV5-5 TRBD2 CASSLISGGAYYNEQFF TGTGCCAGCAGCCTCATTAGCGGGGGGGCTTACTACAATGAGCAGTTCTTC
- TRBJ1-2 TRBV10-1 TRBD1 CASSPGQVPYGYTF TGCGCCAGCAGCCCCGGACAGGTCCCTTATGGCTACACCTTC
- TRBJ2-3 TRBV7-2 TRBD1 CASSRDRQQDTQYF TGTGCCAGCAGCCGGGACAGGCAACAAGATACGCAGTATTTT
- TRBJ2-3 TRBV10-3 - CAITDNTDTQYF TGTGCCATCACCGACAACACAGATACGCAGTATTTT
few TRBJ2-7 TRBV2 TRBD2 CASRLAGGSYEQYF TGTGCCAGCCGGCTAGCGGGGGGTTCCTACGAGCAGTACTTC
- TRBJ2-1 TRBV5-1 TRBD2 CASGLQRGHNEQFF TGCGCCAGCGGTCTCCAGCGGGGCCACAATGAGCAGTTCTTC
- TRBJ2-1 TRBV7-9 TRBD2 CASSRSGGGSYNEQFF TGTGCCAGCAGCCGTAGCGGGGGGGGTTCCTACAATGAGCAGTTCTTC
- TRBJ1-1 TRBV4-1 - CASSQRGRGAFF TGCGCCAGCAGCCAAAGAGGGCGGGGGGCTTTCTTT
- TRBJ1-2 TRBV5-1 - CASSPDNIYTGTGDGYTF TGCGCCAGCAGCCCAGACAACATATACACCGGGACGGGGGATGGCTACACCTTC
- TRBJ2-3 TRBV2 - CASSENGASTDTQYF TGTGCCAGCAGTGAAAACGGAGCTAGCACAGATACGCAGTATTTT